This TCR beta chain is from a study of identifying expanded T cells in peripheral blood. General study findings and limits: Across healthy donors, higher total template counts meant significantly greater approximately two-week count variance. Over two and four weeks, about 15 and 19 clones changed, versus around 1.3 between replicates.

Collection occurred without any documented infections or immune events in donors. About this clone: Antigen: not known.

This CDR3 has 12 residues. Germline-derived CDR1 and CDR2 are MDHEN and SYDVKM. The V end lost 4 bases, the J end lost 8 bases, and 11 bases lay between the germline ends. Repertoires were generated with immunoSEQ multiplex PCR, while TCRdb's copy carries only in-frame clones and drops some. The sample includes 95,000 to 100,000 clones, about 83% of them seen just once. Source material: blood. The chain carries TRBV28 and TRBJ1-2, with a tentative D call TRBD1 (5 bases). The receptor's source is a person between 18 and 75 years old in good health. The CDR3: CASSYKGRGYTF. In DNA form, the CDR3 reads TGTGCCAGCAGTTATAAGGGACGGGGCTACACCTTC.